The sequence of this T cell receptor (beta chain) was determined in a study of T-cell memory formation after mild COVID-19. Whole-study findings and limits: The CD4+ clones that contracted clustered mainly within CM and EM, and the CD8+ clones concentrated in EMRA. Certain responding clones were present in pre-infection memory, suggesting participation of cross-reactive memory.

After 5'RACE with constant-segment primers, TCR alpha and TCR beta cDNA libraries carrying sample barcodes and UMIs were obtained. TCRdb re-called the 5' RACE reads through MiXCR, storing one row per CDR3 protein. The sample includes roughly 80,000 distinct CDR3 sequences, roughly 13% of them seen just once. The CDR3 has 16 residues. Germline V gene data show CDR1 as MNHEY and CDR2 as SVGEGT. V was pared by 6 bases and J by 6 bases, with 14 bases of the junction left unmatched. This clonotype was recorded at least ten times. Antigen unknown. Input material: PBMCs or a T cell subset sorted from them (not recorded which). The TCR was taken from an adult woman who had mild COVID-19 (a few samples of this study predate the infection). Cell type and time point are not known. V and J are TRBV6-2 or TRBV6-3 and TRBJ2-4; 7 positions agree with TRBD2. The CDR3 here is CASRNAPLAWGNIQYF. CDR3 bases: TGTGCCAGCAGAAATGCTCCACTAGCGTGGGGAAACATTCAGTACTTC.